This TCR beta chain is drawn from a study of cytomegalovirus exposure and HLA in healthy donors (dated 2017 in TCRdb). About the full investigation: In an earlier analysis of several hundred of the donors, approximately 260 Gb of sequence data and 95 million to 130 million unique TCR beta sequences from some 170 million T cells were reported. An early release that covered several hundred HLA-typed donors contained about 290 gigabases of sequencing data and roughly 84 million unique TCR sequences. Among the approximately 400 genotyped donors, more than 70% belonged to the genetic ancestry cluster associated with self-reported Caucasian donors. The aim of the study was to test whether cataloging public T cell receptors could identify signatures of past pathogen exposure. The study profiled the T cell repertoires of 500 to 800 subjects by immunosequencing and related them to cytomegalovirus serostatus. A separate validation cohort of about 110 different subjects was used in addition to the roughly 700-subject first cohort. To predict cytomegalovirus infection status, the study combined high-throughput TCR immunosequencing, statistical association of individual TCRs with disease status, and machine learning. To study patterns of TCR occurrence, a later analysis re-analyzed previously published TCR beta repertoires from 666 donors and added high-resolution HLA genotyping. Rather than using new phenotypic data, the later analysis identified candidate immune exposures from TCR beta sequences and from how often those sequences occurred across donors. An earlier analysis of about 600 of the donors used high-throughput TCR beta sequencing to judge whether each TCR beta V gene segment behaved as functional or pseudogenic. Donor age, sex, ethnicity and CMV serostatus were collected together with the repertoire data. Genome-wide SNP genotypes for about 60% of the 666 donors were used in a later genetic analysis, which treated that subset as a discovery cohort. Every discovery cohort repertoire had been produced on one sequencing platform. Both class I and class II loci were covered by HLA typing, at four-digit resolution. Typing coverage differed by locus: A, B, C, DRB1 and DQB1 were typed in about 620-640 donors, DQA1 in approximately 520, DPA1 in approximately 600, and DPB1 in 450 to 480. Several DR-DQ haplotypes were handled as single units for association and clustering because linkage in the cohort was strong. Across approximately 400 genotyped donors of the cohort, an average of approximately 240,000 unique TCR beta nucleotide sequences per donor were sequenced, and roughly 18% of those sequences were non-productive. Summary of the overall study and its limitations: Because HLA typing was missing for some donors at each locus, association tests included only the typed subset. In a later genetic analysis, a missense DCLRE1C variant was associated with V-gene and J-gene trimming of TCR beta chains, and the association was replicated in an independent cohort. According to a later analysis, TCR association rates differed among HLA loci, with DRB1 alleles showing the most associated TCRs and HLA-C alleles showing the fewest. In an earlier analysis of fewer than 700 of the donors, most TCR beta V segments appeared in productive rearrangements about 87% or about 30% of the time, broadly matching IMGT annotations. A further reported finding was that TCR beta sequences accurately predicted the HLA-A and HLA-B alleles for most subjects in the first cohort. Correlated functional status among segregating V segments might be attributable to linkage disequilibrium, but an unknown experimental factor could not be ruled out. A few of the identified cytomegalovirus-associated TCR beta chains were confirmed in vitro to be specific for cytomegalovirus antigens. It was suggested by the authors that the approach could potentially be generalized to other disease states and immunological phenotypes. A cluster of highly shared sequence variants was judged likely to represent a technical artifact of the sequencing pipeline. A later analysis reported that several top co-occurrence clusters appeared linked to parvovirus B19, influenza, CMV and Epstein-Barr virus. CMV serostatus was the only immune exposure information available for the cohort. Across donors, most TCR sequences were observed very rarely, whereas some public TCRs were present in many individuals. At a false discovery rate of 0.05, a later analysis linked some 17,000 TCR beta sequences to specific HLA alleles. The classifier was reported to diagnose cytomegalovirus status with high specificity and sensitivity in both the original cohort and the validation cohort. Only TCR beta chains were sequenced in this cohort, and the absence of alpha or paired-chain data limited detectable features. The earlier analysis of 587 of the donors excluded around 17 rarely observed V segments, including chromosome 9 orphons, because counts were too low. In a later analysis, most CMV-associated TCR beta chains were found to appear HLA-restricted, with HLA associations seemingly driven largely by CMV exposure. The 87-base-pair reads could not distinguish some IMGT-functional V segments, including TRBV6-2 and TRBV6-3, so those segments were excluded. The study listed 164 TCR beta chains as associated with cytomegalovirus. A later genetic analysis reported fewer N-insertions in productive TCRs among donors in an Asian-associated ancestry cluster than the roughly 690-donor mean. A later analysis found that HLA-associated TCR beta chains were more clonally expanded and had lower generation probabilities than equally common non-associated chains. When HLA alleles, especially DR and DQ, strongly co-occurred, attributing TCR associations to individual alleles was difficult. Roughly uniform sequencing depth across donors was assumed in presence/absence analyses, although this assumption may not hold.

Library construction relied on the immunoSEQ multiplex PCR assay. A mixture of 60 forward primers for TCR Vbeta segments and 13 reverse primers for TCR Jbeta segments was used in the multiplex PCR. A multiplex PCR assay on genomic DNA amplified the CDR3 region of rearranged TCR beta genes. The amplified TCR beta libraries were sequenced on the Illumina HiSeq System as 87-base-pair reads. As for how the authors treated the data: Across the 500 to 700 repertoires, a later analysis counted tens of millions of unique TCR beta chains, roughly 11 million of which were shared by at least two donors. Raw reads were error-corrected and collapsed into unique sequences by a nearest-neighbor algorithm in which closely related sequences were merged to remove PCR and sequencing errors. V, D and J gene segments were assigned by aligning CDR3 sequences to IMGT reference sequences. For a sequence to be retained, a match of at least six nucleotides was required to both a V gene segment and a J gene segment. A rearrangement was called productive if the CDR3 had no stop codons and remained in frame with V and J, and every other rearrangement was called non-productive. Following IMGT convention, CDR3 was defined as the stretch from the second conserved V-encoded cysteine to the conserved J-encoded phenylalanine. The earlier analysis of a few hundred of the donors excluded sequences that lacked an unambiguous match to a single V gene segment. In an earlier analysis of some 590 of the donors, V segments were called functional above 56.7% productive rearrangements and were called segregating when the between-donor standard deviation exceeded 5%. A statistical classification framework was built for diagnosing cytomegalovirus status from the catalog of TCR beta chain sequences. In a later analysis, V and J genes were assigned by comparing TCR nucleotide sequences against IMGT/GENE-DB human TR gene sequences. In a later analysis, CDR3 sequences and most-parsimonious VDJ recombination scenarios were assigned using the TCRdist pipeline. In a later analysis, each TCR beta chain was defined by its CDR3 amino acid sequence together with its V-gene family, and reads lacking a unique V-gene family were excluded. A later analysis removed 592 highly shared, low-generation-probability nucleotide sequences to deal with suspected cross-contamination and a sequencing artifact. For each public chain, a later analysis derived a clonal expansion index from normalized ranks of inferred template counts within each repertoire. In a later analysis, generation probabilities were computed with a VDJ recombination model fitted to out-of-frame rearrangements, and the resulting probabilities were checked against IGoR. In a later analysis, hypergeometric tests were used to score TCR-TCR, TCR-HLA and TCR-CMV co-occurrence, with a repertoire-size bias correction applied to TCR pairs. A later analysis estimated false discovery rates by permuting HLA or CMV assignments 20 times. A later analysis grouped co-occurring TCRs with DBSCAN, adding TCRdist sequence similarity when clustering within HLA-allele-positive subsets. Repertoires with fewer than 30,000 or more than 120,000 public chains were left out of co-occurrence clustering, as were about 5 repertoires with anomalous nucleotide sharing. TCRdb holds this immuneACCESS table with in-frame rearrangements only. Some clones are missing; in checked studies, unresolved V genes explain under half, and the rest has no known cause. The DNA gave D and trimming, while V, J and clone size come from that table. For this sample there are around 130,000 clones; roughly 79% appear just once. The top ten clonotypes cover around 1.5% of the sample.

For this clone: This clone's antigen is unknown. Qualities for individual bases were not recorded, and no much larger clone is one base off.

The cohort was made up of several hundred healthy bone marrow donors. At the time of sampling, every cohort member was nominally healthy, though immune exposures that went unrecorded were likely present. The donor was CMV seronegative and was included in the group of a few hundred seronegative cohort members. Every donor gave a peripheral blood sample, and the peripheral blood mononuclear cells from that sample were used for TCR beta sequencing. Genomic DNA extraction from the blood cell samples was performed with the Qiagen DNeasy Blood Extraction Kit. The germline ends are 22 bases apart after V is trimmed by 4 bases and J by 0 bases. Per the germline V gene (reference sequence), GTSNPN is the CDR1 and SVGIG is the CDR2. The CDR3, cysteine through phenylalanine, is 19 amino acids long. The DNA shown is the 57-base CDR3, in frame from base 1.

The specimen was PBMCs. Recombination joined TRBV30 with TRBJ2-6, with the identity of the D gene unclear. This clonotype was obtained from a woman aged 18-29 years in good health and CMV-seronegative. The CDR3 here reads CAWTVLRNPDFSGANVLTF. The nucleotide sequence reads TGTGCCTGGACTGTACTTCGCAATCCCGACTTCTCTGGGGCCAACGTCCTGACTTTC.